Listed below are T cell receptor beta chains from one sample, sequenced in a study of blood T cells in healthy people across ages. One entry per CDR3 protein, called by TCRdb with MiXCR from the 5' RACE reads. The repertoire has about 1.5 million distinct CDR3 sequences, approximately 43% of them found once; the top ten carry over 3.5%. Sequenced sample: blood. The receptors come from a woman aged 18-29 years in good health. The CDR3 runs from the conserved cysteine through the conserved F or W. The D gene is left open where the match is weak. Expanded clones are given a class, and other clones once, few, many or no size at all.

v_call: TRBV28; clone_size: -; d_call: TRBD2; j_call: TRBJ2-3; cdr3_nt: TGTGCCAGCAGTCGACTAGCGGGAGGGTACGATACGCAGTATTTT; cdr3_aa: CASSRLAGGYDTQYF
v_call: TRBV7-9; clone_size: few; d_call: -; j_call: TRBJ2-5; cdr3_nt: TGTGCCAGCAGCTTATCCTATCAGTACCAAGAGACCCAGTACTTC; cdr3_aa: CASSLSYQYQETQYF
v_call: TRBV4-3; clone_size: few; d_call: TRBD1; j_call: TRBJ1-1; cdr3_nt: TGCGCCAGCAGCCAGGGGACAGGGGAGGTCGGCACTGAAGCTTTCTTT; cdr3_aa: CASSQGTGEVGTEAFF
v_call: TRBV21-1; clone_size: -; d_call: -; j_call: TRBJ1-5; cdr3_nt: TGTGCCAGCAGCAAAGGGCAGGGAGGTCAGCCCCAGCATTTT; cdr3_aa: CASSKGQGGQPQHF
v_call: TRBV27; clone_size: few; d_call: -; j_call: TRBJ2-5; cdr3_nt: TGTGCCAGCAGTTCTGCGTACCAAGAGACCCAGTACTTC; cdr3_aa: CASSSAYQETQYF
v_call: TRBV29-1; clone_size: -; d_call: -; j_call: TRBJ2-5; cdr3_nt: TGTAGCGTTGGGATAGGCCTGAGCTCCTACAATGAGCAGTACTTC; cdr3_aa: CSVGIGLSSYNEQYF
v_call: TRBV5-1; clone_size: -; d_call: TRBD1; j_call: TRBJ1-2; cdr3_nt: TGCGCCAGCAGCGGGGGGACAGGGAATTTCGCTAACTATGGCTACACCTTC; cdr3_aa: CASSGGTGNFANYGYTF
v_call: TRBV20-1; clone_size: -; d_call: -; j_call: TRBJ1-4; cdr3_nt: TGCAGTGCTAGGCGTTCAGGGAATAATGAAAAACTGTTTTTT; cdr3_aa: CSARRSGNNEKLFF
v_call: TRBV27; clone_size: few; d_call: TRBD1; j_call: TRBJ1-1; cdr3_nt: TGTGCCAGCAGTCAGGGCAGGGGGCTGAACACTGAAGCTTTCTTT; cdr3_aa: CASSQGRGLNTEAFF
v_call: TRBV7-2; clone_size: -; d_call: -; j_call: TRBJ1-2; cdr3_nt: TGTGCCAGCAGTCGAAGGACTTCACCCGAGGGCTATGGCTACACCTTC; cdr3_aa: CASSRRTSPEGYGYTF
v_call: TRBV9; clone_size: many; d_call: -; j_call: TRBJ2-1; cdr3_nt: TGTGCCAGCAGCCCCTCGGCCTCCTACAATGAGCAGTTCTTC; cdr3_aa: CASSPSASYNEQFF
v_call: TRBV4-3; clone_size: -; d_call: -; j_call: TRBJ1-4; cdr3_nt: TGCGCCAGCAGCCAAGCTTATCCGAATAATGAAAAACTGTTTTTT; cdr3_aa: CASSQAYPNNEKLFF
v_call: TRBV5-1; clone_size: few; d_call: TRBD2; j_call: TRBJ2-3; cdr3_nt: TGCGCCAGCAGCCGCCAGAGTAGCGGGGGAGATACGCAGTATTTT; cdr3_aa: CASSRQSSGGDTQYF
v_call: TRBV7-2; clone_size: few; d_call: -; j_call: TRBJ2-1; cdr3_nt: TGTGCCAGCAGCTCGGACCCCTACAATGAGCAGTTCTTC; cdr3_aa: CASSSDPYNEQFF
v_call: TRBV7-2; clone_size: few; d_call: -; j_call: TRBJ1-4; cdr3_nt: TGTGCCAGCAGCGCCGGGAAGGCCGCATTCAGCGAAAAACTGTTTTTT; cdr3_aa: CASSAGKAAFSEKLFF
v_call: TRBV6-1; clone_size: -; d_call: TRBD1; j_call: TRBJ1-4; cdr3_nt: TGTGCCAGCAGCCGGGACAGGGGGGTCCTGAGAAGAACAACTAATGAAAAACTGTTTTTT; cdr3_aa: CASSRDRGVLRRTTNEKLFF
v_call: TRBV20-1; clone_size: few; d_call: TRBD2; j_call: TRBJ2-1; cdr3_nt: TGCAGTGCTAGTCAGCGGGAGGGCCAGTTTTACAATGAGCAGTTCTTC; cdr3_aa: CSASQREGQFYNEQFF
v_call: TRBV4-2; clone_size: few; d_call: -; j_call: TRBJ2-7; cdr3_nt: TGTGCCAGCAGCCAAGATTCTGGCGACGCCTACGAGCAGTACTTC; cdr3_aa: CASSQDSGDAYEQYF
v_call: TRBV7-8; clone_size: -; d_call: -; j_call: TRBJ1-5; cdr3_nt: TGTGCCAGCAGCTTCTCAGGGAGCGATCAGCCCCAGCATTTT; cdr3_aa: CASSFSGSDQPQHF
v_call: TRBV3-1; clone_size: -; d_call: -; j_call: TRBJ1-2; cdr3_nt: TGTGCCAGCAGCCAAGGGGCTTGGCGGGCAGCTAACTATGGCTACACCTTC; cdr3_aa: CASSQGAWRAANYGYTF
v_call: TRBV5-1; clone_size: -; d_call: -; j_call: TRBJ2-5; cdr3_nt: TGCGCCAGCAGTTGGACGTCCCCCTTGGAGCAGTACTTC; cdr3_aa: CASSWTSPLEQYF
v_call: TRBV14; clone_size: few; d_call: -; j_call: TRBJ1-2; cdr3_nt: TGTGCCAGCAGCCCCGGCTCGCCTCTCTATGGCTACACCTTC; cdr3_aa: CASSPGSPLYGYTF
v_call: TRBV7-3; clone_size: -; d_call: -; j_call: TRBJ1-1; cdr3_nt: TGTGCCAGCAGTTCCTATCCGGGGTCGGGCACTGAAGCTTTCTTT; cdr3_aa: CASSSYPGSGTEAFF
v_call: TRBV6-2/TRBV6-3; clone_size: -; d_call: -; j_call: TRBJ1-5; cdr3_nt: TGTGTCAGCAAATCGAGGGTAACTGGGAATCAGCCCCAGCATTTT; cdr3_aa: CVSKSRVTGNQPQHF
v_call: TRBV30; clone_size: -; d_call: -; j_call: TRBJ1-2; cdr3_nt: TGTGCCTGGAGGGGCTCAATCCACTATGGCTACACCTTC; cdr3_aa: CAWRGSIHYGYTF
v_call: TRBV6-2/TRBV6-3; clone_size: -; d_call: -; j_call: TRBJ2-1; cdr3_nt: TGTGCCAGCAGTCTTCTCCAGGGGGGTGAGCAGTTCTTC; cdr3_aa: CASSLLQGGEQFF
v_call: TRBV7-9; clone_size: -; d_call: TRBD1; j_call: TRBJ2-7; cdr3_nt: TGTGCCAGCAGCTTAACAGGGGCTCATTACGAGCAGTACTTC; cdr3_aa: CASSLTGAHYEQYF